This TCR beta chain was recorded in a study of shared clonotypes between healthy human individuals. The overall study: CD4 naive and CD4 memory each took three plates per donor, while CD8 naive took two and CD8 memory one. Whole-study findings and limits: Expectations were that clonotype sharing among donors would be affected by sequencing depth. Exclusively blood specimens were collected; tissue repertoires likely differ.

With regard to this clone: Its antigen is unknown.

Sequencing used immunoSEQ multiplex PCR; TCRdb keeps in-frame clones, though not all of them. The table includes about 2.2 million clones, approximately 94% detected once. CD45RO-negative, CCR7-selected cells formed the naive CD8 fraction, which excluded terminally differentiated effector memory CD45RA+ cells. The ends were cut back, 4 bases at V and 8 bases at J, with 24 bases in the middle. The CDR3 runs to 16 residues. CDR1 and CDR2 from the germline V gene are SGHRS and YFSETQ. The gene calls are TRBV5-1 and TRBJ1-2; D not certain. The source of this sequence is a man aged 18 to 30 in good health. Some clones in this sample may be carry-over from other donors' samples. Source material: naive CD8+ T cells from PBMCs. As DNA, the CDR3 is TGCGCCAGCAGCCCAATCGGGTCGGACCAAGAGCTGGGCTACACCTTC. Its protein is CASSPIGSDQELGYTF.